This paragraph covers one TCR beta chain sequence. Its antigen is not known. TCRdb's copy holds only in-frame clones and misses some; the assay was immunoSEQ multiplex PCR. This table holds 200,000 or so clones, about 87% found once. This specimen belongs to a study of T cell responses to AZD1222 COVID-19 vaccine. Notes on the study in general: Spike-specific TCR repertoires showed rising breadth and depth after two AZD1222 doses. Donors were largely white British and mainly female; clonal diversity was possibly underestimated. The study sampled repertoires only after the peak T cell response.

The CDR3 length is 17 residues. Looked up from germline, CDR1 is MDHEN and CDR2 is SYDVKM. V lost 6 bases to trimming and J lost 4 bases; unmatched junction nucleotides: 14. This TCR came from an adult in good health. Specimen: peripheral blood, collected on day 0 of MenACWY control vaccination. This chain joins TRBV28 and TRBJ1-2; 10 nucleotides agree with TRBD1. The CDR3 here is CASSPSWTGGPIYGYTF. CDR3 sequence (DNA): TGTGCCAGCAGCCCCTCTTGGACAGGGGGTCCCATCTATGGCTACACCTTC.